Below, 26 T cell receptor beta chains from the same sample are listed, as sequenced in a study of T cell repertoires in cytomegalovirus infection (dated by TCRdb to the late 2010s). This sample was sequenced with an Illumina HiSeq 1500. TCRdb took the public reads, trimmed them with fastp at Q25, ran MiXCR for clone calling and kept in-frame beta chains. Duplicate CDR3 protein sequences are folded into a single record with the most common DNA and genes. The sample includes 500,000 to 600,000 distinct CDR3 sequences, with approximately 15% observed a single time. Together, the top ten hold roughly a quarter of the sample. Material for sequencing was CD8+ T cells from PBMCs. These receptors were collected from a human donor in good health (CMV status not recorded). Some clones in this sample may be carry-over from other donors' samples.

Comment on this clonotype: A read error may explain this, as a much larger clone is one base away. This rearrangement joins TRBV6-5 to TRBJ2-1; D remains unclear. The CDR3 totals 11 residues. The germline V gene encodes CDR1 MNHEY and CDR2 SVGAGI. The chain's CDR3 is CASHSRNERFF. CDR3 bases: TGTGCCAGCCATTCGCGGAATGAGCGGTTCTTC.

As to this clonotype: The final CDR3 position lacks the conserved phenylalanine or tryptophan, pointing to a likely read error. The V and J genes are TRBV6-5 and TRBJ2-5; D is undetermined. Germline V lookup: CDR1 MNHEY, CDR2 SVGAGI. The CDR3 spans 12 residues. V was shortened by 8 bases and J by 5 bases, with 12 bases between the two germline ends. CDR3 nucleotide sequence: TGTGCCAGCTCTTTTATGGGGGAGACCCAGTACTTA. This translates into CASSFMGETQYL.

This clonotype has at least ten counts. J is TRBJ2-7 and V is TRBV27, with 7 bases fitting TRBD1. The CDR3 has 15 amino acids. The germline gives CDR1 MNHEY, CDR2 SMNVEV (reference sequence). V was pared by 3 bases and J by 2 bases, with 7 bases of the junction left unmatched. CDR3 bases: TGTGCCAGCAGTTTTTCCGGACAGGACGCCTACGAGCAGTACTTC. Its translation is CASSFSGQDAYEQYF.

In its sample, this clonotype was seen many times. This rearrangement joins TRBV27 to TRBJ2-1; no firm D call. Trimming cost V 7 bases and J 4 bases, with 11 bases left between them. CDR1 and CDR2 from the germline V gene are MNHEY and SMNVEV (reference sequence). The CDR3 has 13 amino acids. The CDR3 loop is CASTPGPYNEQFF. CDR3 DNA: TGTGCCAGCACCCCTGGCCCATACAATGAGCAGTTCTTC.

The sample holds a few counts of this clonotype. The chain recombines TRBV19 with TRBJ2-1; 8 bases line up with TRBD2. The CDR3 totals 16 residues. The germline gives CDR1 LNHDA, CDR2 SQIVND (reference sequence). Germline trimming cut 5 bases from V and 0 bases from J; bases unmatched to any gene: 6. CDR3 in amino acids: CASSVLGTSSYNEQFF. In nucleotides, the CDR3 is TGTGCCAGTAGTGTCCTGGGGACTAGCTCCTACAATGAGCAGTTCTTC.

This clonotype was recorded many times. The gene calls are TRBV27 and TRBJ1-1, with 7 positions matching TRBD1. The CDR3 runs 14 residues. Germline CDR1 is MNHEY and CDR2 is SMNVEV (reference sequence). The V and J ends lost 4 bases and 5 bases, in that order; junction bases with no gene match: 7. CDR3 sequence (DNA): TGTGCCAGCAGTTCGCATGACAGGGAGACTGAAGCTTTCTTT. Protein sequence: CASSSHDRETEAFF.

This clonotype was observed at least ten times. J is TRBJ2-7 and V is TRBV11-1; no clear D. This CDR3 spans 15 amino acids. CDR1 is SGHAT, CDR2 FQDESV, per germline (reference sequence). V was trimmed by 1 base and J by 2 bases, leaving 12 bases between them. The CDR3 sequence: CASSLEAAETYEQYF. CDR3 coding DNA: TGTGCCAGCAGCTTAGAGGCTGCAGAGACCTACGAGCAGTACTTC.

This clonotype was observed many times. V usage is TRBV11-1 and J usage is TRBJ2-3; 8 positions match TRBD2. Germline V lookup: CDR1 SGHAT, CDR2 FQDESV (reference sequence). This CDR3 has 19 residues. V gave up 5 bases and J gave up 4 bases; unmatched junction bases: 20. CDR3 nucleotides: TGTGCCAGCAGCCCCTCCCCCCGACTAGCGCCACAGCGCGCAGATACGCAGTATTTT. Amino acids: CASSPSPRLAPQRADTQYF.

This clonotype has at least ten counts. V and J are TRBV4-2 and TRBJ2-4, with TRBD2 as a possible D gene (6 bases). V lost 0 bases to trimming and J lost 3 bases, with 24 bases between them. From germline, CDR1 is LGHNA and CDR2 YNFKEQ. This CDR3 is built from 20 residues. CDR3 in amino acids: CASSQDGPRGGDSSKNIQYF. CDR3 nucleotide sequence: TGTGCCAGCAGCCAAGATGGGCCCCGGGGTGGGGACTCGAGCAAAAACATTCAGTACTTC.

This clonotype was observed a few times. J is TRBJ2-7 and V is TRBV5-6; TRBD1 aligns across 7 bases. CDR3 length: 15 residues. With 2 bases clipped from V and 2 bases from J, the junction kept 7 bases outside the gene matches. The V gene's germline CDR1 is SGHDT and CDR2 YYEEEE. CDR3 protein: CASSLQGTAPYEQYF. CDR3 sequence (DNA): TGTGCCAGCAGCTTACAAGGGACAGCCCCCTACGAGCAGTACTTC. The full variable domain, its missing parts supplied by reference TRBV5-6 and TRBJ2-7, is DAGVTQSPTHLIKTRGQQVTLRCSPKSGHDTVSWYQQALGQGPQFIFQYYEEEERQRGNFPDRFSGHQFPNYSSELNVNALLLGDSALYLCASSLQGTAPYEQYFGPGTRLTVT.

The V call is TRBV12-5, the J call TRBJ2-7; 9 bases fit TRBD1. CDR3 size: 15 residues. Germline values: CDR1 LGHNT, CDR2 FRNRAP. V trimming: 5 bases; J trimming: 4 bases; junction bases outside the gene matches: 9. For the CDR3, the DNA is TGTGCTAGTGGTGCCGGACAGGGGAAGGCTTACGAGCAGTACTTC. This gives the protein CASGAGQGKAYEQYF.

This clonotype was found many times. V is TRBV11-2 and J is TRBJ2-1, with D possibly matching TRBD1 (5 bases). This CDR3 region has 14 residues. The V gene's germline CDR1 is SGHAT and CDR2 FQNNGV. The V end lost 5 bases, the J end lost 2 bases, and 10 bases lay between the germline ends. This CDR3 reads CASSLSTAYNEQFF. CDR3 nucleotide sequence: TGTGCCAGCAGCCTCTCGACAGCCTACAATGAGCAGTTCTTC.

There are a few counts of this clonotype. V and J are TRBV5-1 and TRBJ2-7, with TRBD2 matching 14 bases. The CDR3 runs to 17 residues. Germline CDR1 reads SGHRS; CDR2 reads YFSETQ. V lost 0 bases, J lost 6 bases, and 8 bases stayed unmatched. Here the CDR3 DNA reads TGCGCCAGCAGCTTGGACGGACTAGCGGGAGGAAGGGGCGAGCAGTACTTC. It yields the protein CASSLDGLAGGRGEQYF.

This clonotype occurred many times. The chain carries TRBV19 and TRBJ2-7, with no clear D. This CDR3 has 15 residues. The V end was cut by 5 bases, the J end by 0 bases, with 14 bases between. Germline V gene data show CDR1 as LNHDA and CDR2 as SQIVND (reference sequence). Here the CDR3 DNA reads TGTGCCAGTAGTGCCGCCTTAAGGAGCTCCTACGAGCAGTACTTC. Residues: CASSAALRSSYEQYF.

Remarks on this clonotype: The germline gene is not matched at one end of the junction; a read error may be the cause. CDR3 nucleotides: TGTGCCAGCAGCGACGGACAGGTTCTGGCCTATGTCTACACATTC. It codes for CASSDGQVLAYVYTF. V usage is TRBV7-9 and J usage is TRBJ1-2, with 7 nucleotides matching TRBD1. The CDR3 is 15 amino acids. CDR1 is SEHNR and CDR2 is FQNEAQ in the germline V gene (reference sequence).

This clonotype has just a few counts. The chain employs TRBV10-3 and TRBJ2-1, with D unclear. CDR3 length equals 16 residues. Trimming took off 1 base at V and 7 bases at J, with 17 bases between the two ends. Germline V gene data show CDR1 as ENHRY and CDR2 as SYGVKD. The DNA of the CDR3 is TGTGCCATCAGTGAGTTGACTCTACTCGAAAAGAATGAGCAGTTCTTC. It specifies CAISELTLLEKNEQFF.

About this clonotype: This may come from a read error, since a much larger clone is one base off. The CDR3 does not end in the conserved phenylalanine or tryptophan, so this is likely a read error. V is TRBV7-3 and J is TRBJ2-6; possible D gene TRBD1, 6 bases. The CDR3 consists of 17 residues. Trimming stripped 5 bases from V and 0 bases from J, with 14 bases between. CDR1 and CDR2 from the germline V gene are SGHTA and FQGTGA. The CDR3 bases are TGTGCCAGCAGCCTATACAGGGACAACTCTGGGGCCAACGTCCTGACTTTA. Protein: CASSLYRDNSGANVLTL.

The rearrangement links TRBV10-3 to TRBJ2-7; D unclear. The CDR3 spans 14 residues. V was cut by 2 bases and J by 0 bases, with 8 bases left in between. CDR1 is ENHRY, CDR2 SYGVKD, per germline. CDR3 coding DNA: TGTGCCATCAGTGAGGGCGGATACTCCTACGAGCAGTACTTC. It encodes CAISEGGYSYEQYF.

This clonotype appeared many times. The chain couples TRBV7-6 to TRBJ2-3; a weak D match, TRBD2 (6 bases). This CDR3 has 16 amino acids. The V end was cut by 5 bases, the J end by 0 bases, with 15 bases between. Germline V CDR1 and CDR2: SGHVS, FNYEAQ. Here the CDR3 DNA reads TGTGCCAGCAGCGCCCGGGGACTTACTAGCACAGATACGCAGTATTTT. Encoded protein: CASSARGLTSTDTQYF.

On this clonotype: One junction end does not reproduce the germline sequence, and a read error may be involved. The V gene is TRBV12-3 or TRBV12-4, the J gene TRBJ2-3, with D possibly TRBD1 on 5 matching bases. The CDR3 contains 14 residues. The CDR3 DNA follows: TGTGCCAGCAGTTTAGGACAGAACACAGATACGCAGTCTTTT. Protein sequence: CASSLGQNTDTQSF.

Only a few counts were recorded for this clonotype. The chain couples TRBV6-5 to TRBJ2-5; the D is unclear. CDR3 length: 16 residues. V lost 4 bases and J 1 base, leaving 16 bases between the germline ends. From germline, CDR1 is MNHEY and CDR2 SVGAGI. The CDR3 region is CASSSIPQGVQETQYF. CDR3 in DNA: TGTGCCAGCAGTTCCATCCCCCAAGGCGTCCAAGAGACCCAGTACTTC.

This clonotype came up many times. The chain uses TRBV2 and TRBJ2-1; 10 bases agree with TRBD1. The CDR3 covers 15 residues. Germline V gene lookup returns CDR1 SNHLY and CDR2 FYNNEI. The V gene end was trimmed by 1 base and the J gene end by 6 bases; junction bases not matched to a gene: 3. The CDR3 DNA follows: TGTGCCAGCAGTGAAGGAGGGACAGGGGTCAATGAGCAGTTCTTC. Translated, it gives CASSEGGTGVNEQFF.

The chain employs TRBV14 and TRBJ2-1; 7 positions match TRBD1. The CDR3 covers 18 residues. Germline lookup yields CDR1 SGHDN and CDR2 FVKESK. J lost 0 bases, V lost 0 bases, and 8 bases had no gene match. The CDR3 DNA reads as TGTGCCAGCAGCCAAGATACAGGGACAGTGCTCTCCTACAATGAGCAGTTCTTC. Translation gives CASSQDTGTVLSYNEQFF.

This clonotype was counted once. J is TRBJ2-5 and V is TRBV5-8; D remains unclear. There are 14 residues in the CDR3. Germline-derived CDR1 and CDR2 are SGHTS and YDEGEE. The ends were cut back, 0 bases at V and 7 bases at J, with 13 bases in the middle. CDR3 in DNA: TGTGCCAGCAGCTTGGACTCCCCCCCGGGGACCCAGTACTTC. This encodes CASSLDSPPGTQYF.

The chain joins TRBV25-1 to TRBJ2-3; TRBD2 agrees at 7 bases. The CDR3 contains 17 residues. V lost 3 bases and J lost 0; bases outside the gene matches: 9. The germline gives CDR1 MGHDK, CDR2 SYGVNS. Written as DNA, the CDR3 is TGTGCCAGCAGTGACCTCTTCAGCGGGACTAGCACAGATACGCAGTATTTT. The encoded protein is CASSDLFSGTSTDTQYF. Variable domain in full (rest from reference TRBV25-1 and TRBJ2-3): EADIYQTPRYLVIGTGKKITLECSQTMGHDKMYWYQQDPGMELHLIHYSYGVNSTEKGDLSSESTVSRIRTEHFPLTLESARPSHTSQYLCASSDLFSGTSTDTQYFGPGTRLTVL.

There are many counts of this clonotype. The rearrangement joins TRBV2 to TRBJ2-1, with TRBD2 as a possible D gene (6 bases). Trimming removed 6 bases at V and 10 bases at J, with 19 bases between. CDR3 size: 14 residues. Germline CDR1 SNHLY, CDR2 FYNNEI. CDR3 sequence: CASSVRRRGGEQFF. In DNA form, the CDR3 reads TGTGCCAGCAGCGTGAGGAGGAGGGGCGGGGAGCAGTTCTTC.